The T cell receptor (beta chain) under discussion was sequenced for a study of metastatic and nonmetastatic thyroid tumors. Study details: Both malignant and benign thyroid patients supplied peripheral blood and tumor or nodule tissue samples, across which the repertoires of these patients were then compared. Study conclusions and caveats: In both blood and tumor samples, TCR beta diversity was reported significantly higher for malignant than benign nodules.

This clone was recorded at least ten times. Its antigen remains unknown. One end of the junction fails to match germline, which may point to a read error. Germline CDR1 is SGHRS and CDR2 is YFSETQ. The CDR3 extends over 16 amino acids. No patient received treatment before thyroid surgery. Per the study methods: Researchers built a distant-metastasis classifier for papillary thyroid cancer that drew on CDR3 differences across clinicopathological groups. TCRdb re-clonotyped the PCR reads through MiXCR. V and J calls and clone size were set by TCRdb, not the authors. The sample records 21,000 or so clones, over 25% being singletons.

The TCR sequence derives from a female donor with papillary thyroid cancer or a benign thyroid nodule (not recorded which). Some clones in this sample may be carry-over from other donors' samples. Sequenced sample: blood. The chain couples TRBV5-1 to TRBJ2-3; 7 positions agree with TRBD2. The chain's CDR3 is CVSSLSGGVDTDTQYF. CDR3 in DNA: TGCGTCAGCAGCTTGTCGGGGGGAGTGGACACAGATACGCAGTATTTT.